This entry describes one TCR beta chain. Its antigen is currently unknown. Sequenced by immunoSEQ multiplex PCR; TCRdb stores in-frame clones only, minus some. Of 86,000 or so clones in the sample, around 96% were seen once. Resections obtained during corrective heart surgery supplied the thymus tissue. Among the donors, all were healthy Finnish infants having corrective surgery for congenital heart defects. The entry originates in a study of human thymus T cells. Trimming cost V 7 bases and J 2 bases; bases outside gene matches: 5. Per germline, CDR1 GTSNPN and CDR2 SVGIG (reference sequence). This CDR3 contains 14 residues. Study findings and constraints: Seemingly biased V and J gene usage marked thymic and blood repertoires. Related research described thymic repertoires that were highly overlapping among unrelated individuals.

Sequenced: thymus tissue. This chain connects TRBV30 to TRBJ1-6, with 7 bases lining up with TRBD1. This TCR derives from a boy under two years old with a congenital heart defect but otherwise immunologically healthy. The CDR3 sequence is CASAGGTYNSPLHF. In DNA, the CDR3 is TGTGCCTCGGCAGGGGGGACCTATAATTCACCCCTCCACTTT.